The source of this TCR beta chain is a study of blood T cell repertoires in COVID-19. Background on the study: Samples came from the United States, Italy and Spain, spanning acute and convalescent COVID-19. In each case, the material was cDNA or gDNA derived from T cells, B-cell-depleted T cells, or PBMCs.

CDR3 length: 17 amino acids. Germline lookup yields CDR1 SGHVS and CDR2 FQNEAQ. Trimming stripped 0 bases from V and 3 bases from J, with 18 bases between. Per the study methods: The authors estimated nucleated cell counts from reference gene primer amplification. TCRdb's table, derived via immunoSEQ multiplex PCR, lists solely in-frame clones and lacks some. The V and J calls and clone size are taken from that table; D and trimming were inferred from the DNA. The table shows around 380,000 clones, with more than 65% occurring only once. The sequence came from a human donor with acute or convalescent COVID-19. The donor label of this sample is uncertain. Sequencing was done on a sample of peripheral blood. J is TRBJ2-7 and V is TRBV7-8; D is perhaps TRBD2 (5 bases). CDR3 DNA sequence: TGTGCCAGCAGCTTAGCGGGTAAACTCGCAGGACTCTACGAGCAGTACTTC. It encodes CASSLAGKLAGLYEQYF.